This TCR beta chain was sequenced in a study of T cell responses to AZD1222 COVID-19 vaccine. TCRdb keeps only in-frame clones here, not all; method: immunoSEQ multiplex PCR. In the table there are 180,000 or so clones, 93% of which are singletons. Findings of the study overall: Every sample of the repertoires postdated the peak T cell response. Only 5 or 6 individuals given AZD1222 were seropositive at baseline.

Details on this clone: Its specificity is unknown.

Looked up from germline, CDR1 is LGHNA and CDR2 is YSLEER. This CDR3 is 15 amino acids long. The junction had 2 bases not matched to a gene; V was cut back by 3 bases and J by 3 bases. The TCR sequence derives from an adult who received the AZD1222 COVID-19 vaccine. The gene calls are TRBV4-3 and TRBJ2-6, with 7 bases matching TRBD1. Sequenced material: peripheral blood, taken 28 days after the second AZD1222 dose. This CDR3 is CASSHRQGGANVLTF. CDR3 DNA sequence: TGCGCCAGCAGCCACCGACAGGGTGGGGCCAACGTCCTGACTTTC.